This T cell receptor (beta chain) was obtained from a study of blood T cell repertoires in COVID-19. The CDR3 loop spans 15 amino acids. The germline CDR1 and CDR2 sequences are LNHNV and YYDKDF (reference sequence). The ends lost 2 bases at V and 2 bases at J; junction bases unmatched: 2. Profiling relied on immunoSEQ multiplex PCR, and the TCRdb table lists in-frame clones only, not all of them. The table has approximately 130,000 clones, around 87% seen once. The receptor comes from a man in his fifties with active COVID-19. The chain combines TRBV15 with TRBJ2-1, with 8 bases lining up with TRBD2. The specimen was peripheral blood. This CDR3 reads CATSRSGGAYNEQFF. The CDR3 DNA follows: TGTGCCACCAGCAGATCGGGGGGGGCCTACAATGAGCAGTTCTTC.